This paragraph covers one TCR beta chain sequence. The CDR3 loop spans 12 amino acids. V was clipped by 5 bases and J by 6 bases; unmatched bases: 3. Germline CDR1 and CDR2: GTSNPN and SVGIG (reference sequence). TCRdb keeps only in-frame clones here, not all; method: immunoSEQ multiplex PCR. The data contain tens of thousands of clones, roughly 80% of them singletons. The data belong to a study of blood T cell repertoires in COVID-19. In the study overall: Acute and convalescent COVID-19 samples came from the United States, Italy and Spain.

The V and J genes are TRBV30 and TRBJ1-4, with 7 bases matching TRBD1. This TCR came from a woman in her 70s with acute or convalescent COVID-19. Material: peripheral blood. The CDR3 coding sequence is TGTGCCTGGGCCCAGGGGGATGAAAAACTGTTTTTT. Protein product: CAWAQGDEKLFF.